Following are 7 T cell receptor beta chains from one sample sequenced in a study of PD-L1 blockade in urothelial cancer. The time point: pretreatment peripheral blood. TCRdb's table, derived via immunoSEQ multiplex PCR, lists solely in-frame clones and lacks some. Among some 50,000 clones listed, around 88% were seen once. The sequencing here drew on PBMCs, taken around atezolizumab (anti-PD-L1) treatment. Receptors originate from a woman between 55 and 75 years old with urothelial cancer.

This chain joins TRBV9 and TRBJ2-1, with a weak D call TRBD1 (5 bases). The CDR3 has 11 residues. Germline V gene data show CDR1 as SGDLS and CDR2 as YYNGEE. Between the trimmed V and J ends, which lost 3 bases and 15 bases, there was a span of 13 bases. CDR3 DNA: TGTGCCAGCAGCGAGGGGTCAGAACGGTTCTTC. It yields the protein CASSEGSERFF.

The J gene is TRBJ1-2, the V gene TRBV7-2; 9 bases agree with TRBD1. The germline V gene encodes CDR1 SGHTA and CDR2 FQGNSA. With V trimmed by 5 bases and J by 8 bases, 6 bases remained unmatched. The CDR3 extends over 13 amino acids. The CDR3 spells CASSPGQGRGYTF. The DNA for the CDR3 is TGTGCCAGCAGCCCCGGACAGGGGAGAGGCTACACCTTC.

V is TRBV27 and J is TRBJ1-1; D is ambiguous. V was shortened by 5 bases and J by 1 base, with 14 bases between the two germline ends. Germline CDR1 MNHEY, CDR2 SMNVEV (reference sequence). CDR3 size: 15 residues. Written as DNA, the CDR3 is TGTGCCAGCAGTCCTGGAGGGTGGAGGAACACTGAAGCTTTCTTT. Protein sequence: CASSPGGWRNTEAFF.

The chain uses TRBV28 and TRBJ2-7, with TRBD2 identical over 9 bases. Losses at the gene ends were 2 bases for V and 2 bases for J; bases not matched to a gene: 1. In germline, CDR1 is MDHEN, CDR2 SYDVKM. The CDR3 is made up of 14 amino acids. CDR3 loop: CASSLASGTYEQYF. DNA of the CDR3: TGTGCCAGCAGTTTAGCTAGCGGGACCTACGAGCAGTACTTC.

CDR3 region: CASSYYRGGGQPQHF. Written as DNA, the CDR3 is TGTGCCAGCAGTTATTACAGGGGAGGAGGGCAGCCCCAGCATTTT. This chain connects TRBV28 to TRBJ1-5; 7 nucleotides agree with TRBD1. CDR3 length: 15 amino acids. V lost 4 bases and J lost 7; bases outside the gene matches: 10. Per germline, CDR1 MDHEN and CDR2 SYDVKM.

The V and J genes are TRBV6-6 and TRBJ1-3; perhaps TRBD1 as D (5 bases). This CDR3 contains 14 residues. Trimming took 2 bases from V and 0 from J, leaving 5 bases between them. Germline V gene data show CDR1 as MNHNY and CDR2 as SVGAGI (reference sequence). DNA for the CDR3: TGTGCCAGCAGTTACGACAGCTCTGGAAACACCATATATTTT. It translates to CASSYDSSGNTIYF.

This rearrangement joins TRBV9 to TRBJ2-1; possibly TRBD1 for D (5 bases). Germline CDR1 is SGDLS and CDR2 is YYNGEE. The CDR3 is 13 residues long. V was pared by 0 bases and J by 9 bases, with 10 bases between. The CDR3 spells CASSVEGVGEQFF. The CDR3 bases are TGTGCCAGCAGCGTAGAAGGGGTGGGTGAGCAGTTCTTC.